This T cell receptor (beta chain) came from a study of Tregs in tolerant kidney transplant recipients. CDR1 is LNHDA and CDR2 is SQIVND in the germline V gene (reference sequence). The junction had 4 bases not matched to a gene; V was cut back by 5 bases and J by 6 bases. There are 13 residues in the CDR3. Findings of the study overall: Biological reproducibility was not directly addressed, but technical replication error appeared minimal. In tolerant patients, donor-specific Tregs outgrew total Tregs, suggesting antigen-driven expansion. Some patients' samples used different primers over time, so nucleotide sequences weren't comparable.

Regarding this clone: Its antigen is as yet unknown.

Method: immunoSEQ multiplex PCR; TCRdb's copy keeps in-frame clones and lacks some. Found here are approximately 67,000 clones, about nine tenths of them singletons; the top ten hold around 9.9%. Source: CD8+ T cells from blood, taken before the transplant. The chain joins TRBV19 to TRBJ2-1; 7 bases are a match to TRBD2. The source of this sequence is a human donor who received a combined kidney and bone marrow transplant. DNA for the CDR3: TGTGCCAGTAGTCCCTCGGGGGGCAATGAGCAGTTCTTC. Translating it yields CASSPSGGNEQFF.